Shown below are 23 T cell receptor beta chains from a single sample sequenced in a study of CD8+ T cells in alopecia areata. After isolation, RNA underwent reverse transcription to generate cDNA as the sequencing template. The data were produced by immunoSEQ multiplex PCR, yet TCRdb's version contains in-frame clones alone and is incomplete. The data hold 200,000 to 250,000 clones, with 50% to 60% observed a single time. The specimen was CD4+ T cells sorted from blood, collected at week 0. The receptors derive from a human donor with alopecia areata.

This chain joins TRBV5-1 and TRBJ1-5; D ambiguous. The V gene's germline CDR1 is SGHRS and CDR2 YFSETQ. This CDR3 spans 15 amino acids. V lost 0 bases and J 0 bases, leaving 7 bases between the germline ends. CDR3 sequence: CASSLDGDSNQPQHF. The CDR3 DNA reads TGCGCCAGCAGCTTGGATGGAGATAGCAATCAGCCCCAGCATTTT.

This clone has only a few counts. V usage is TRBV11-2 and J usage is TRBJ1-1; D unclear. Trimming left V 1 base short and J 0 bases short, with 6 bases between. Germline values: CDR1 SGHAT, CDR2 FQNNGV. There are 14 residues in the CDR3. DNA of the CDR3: TGTGCCAGCAGCTTAGTCCCGCTGAACACTGAAGCTTTCTTT. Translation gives CASSLVPLNTEAFF.

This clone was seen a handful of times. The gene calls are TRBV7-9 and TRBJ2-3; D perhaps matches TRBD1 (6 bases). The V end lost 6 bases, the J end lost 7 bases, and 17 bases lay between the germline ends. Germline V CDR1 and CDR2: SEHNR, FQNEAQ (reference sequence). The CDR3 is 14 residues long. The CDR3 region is CASSQSRGPHTQYF. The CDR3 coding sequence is TGTGCCAGCAGTCAGAGCAGGGGCCCGCATACGCAGTATTTT.

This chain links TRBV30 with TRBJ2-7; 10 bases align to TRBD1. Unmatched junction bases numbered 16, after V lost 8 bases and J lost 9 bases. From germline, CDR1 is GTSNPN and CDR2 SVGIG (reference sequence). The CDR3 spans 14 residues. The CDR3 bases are TGTGCCGGGACCAGGACAGGGGGACTCGCAGGGCAGTACTTC. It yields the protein CAGTRTGGLAGQYF.

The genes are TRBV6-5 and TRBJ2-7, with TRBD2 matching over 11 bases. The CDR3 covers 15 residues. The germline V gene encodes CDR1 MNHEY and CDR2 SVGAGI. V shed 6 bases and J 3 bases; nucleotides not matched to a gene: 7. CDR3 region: CASRSGLAEYYEQYF. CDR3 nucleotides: TGTGCCAGCAGATCGGGACTAGCGGAATACTACGAGCAGTACTTC.

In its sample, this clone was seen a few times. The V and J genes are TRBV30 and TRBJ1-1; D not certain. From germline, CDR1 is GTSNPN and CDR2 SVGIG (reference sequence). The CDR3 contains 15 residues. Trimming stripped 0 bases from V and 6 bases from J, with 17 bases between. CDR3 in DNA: TGTGCCTGGAGTGTGGTTCGGCAGAGAAAGTCTGAAGCTTTCTTT. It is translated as CAWSVVRQRKSEAFF.

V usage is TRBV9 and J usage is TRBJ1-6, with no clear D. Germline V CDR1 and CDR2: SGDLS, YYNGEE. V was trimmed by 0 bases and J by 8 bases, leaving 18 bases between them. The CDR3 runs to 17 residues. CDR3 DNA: TGTGCCAGCAGCGTAGGGGTCGGGGATAGGAATCATTCACCCCTCCACTTT. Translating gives CASSVGVGDRNHSPLHF.

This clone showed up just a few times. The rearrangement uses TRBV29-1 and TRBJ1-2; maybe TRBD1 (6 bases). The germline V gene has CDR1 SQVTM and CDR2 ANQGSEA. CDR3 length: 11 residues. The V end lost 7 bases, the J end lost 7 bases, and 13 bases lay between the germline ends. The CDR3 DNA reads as TGCAGCGGACAAGGGGGAGGTGGCTACACCTTC. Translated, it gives CSGQGGGGYTF.

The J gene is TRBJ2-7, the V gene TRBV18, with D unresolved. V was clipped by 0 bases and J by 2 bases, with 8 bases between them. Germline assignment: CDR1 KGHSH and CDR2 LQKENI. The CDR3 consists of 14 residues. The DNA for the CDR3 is TGTGCCAGCTCACCACCAGCCGGAACCTACGAGCAGTACTTC. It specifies CASSPPAGTYEQYF.

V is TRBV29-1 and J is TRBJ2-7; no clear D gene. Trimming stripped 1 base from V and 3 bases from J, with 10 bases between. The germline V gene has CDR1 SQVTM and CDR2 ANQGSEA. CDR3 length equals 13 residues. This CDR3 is CSVEGQVLYEQYF. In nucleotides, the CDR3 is TGCAGCGTTGAAGGTCAGGTACTCTACGAGCAGTACTTC.

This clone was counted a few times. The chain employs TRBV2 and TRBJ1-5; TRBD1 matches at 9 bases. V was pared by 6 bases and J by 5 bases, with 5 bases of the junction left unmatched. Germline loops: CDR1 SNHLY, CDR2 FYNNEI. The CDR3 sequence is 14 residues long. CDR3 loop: CASSVDRGDQPQHF. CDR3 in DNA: TGTGCCAGCAGCGTCGACAGGGGGGATCAGCCCCAGCATTTT. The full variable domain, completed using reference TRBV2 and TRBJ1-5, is EPEVTQTPSHQVTQMGQEVILRCVPISNHLYFYWYRQILGQKVEFLVSFYNNEISEKSEIFDDQFSVERPDGSNFTLKIRSTKLEDSAMYFCASSVDRGDQPQHFGDGTRLSIL.

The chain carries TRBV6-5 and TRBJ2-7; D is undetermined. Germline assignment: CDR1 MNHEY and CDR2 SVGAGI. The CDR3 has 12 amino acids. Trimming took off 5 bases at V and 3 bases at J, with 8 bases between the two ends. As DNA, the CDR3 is TGTGCCAGCAGTCGGGCAAACTACGAGCAGTACTTC. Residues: CASSRANYEQYF.

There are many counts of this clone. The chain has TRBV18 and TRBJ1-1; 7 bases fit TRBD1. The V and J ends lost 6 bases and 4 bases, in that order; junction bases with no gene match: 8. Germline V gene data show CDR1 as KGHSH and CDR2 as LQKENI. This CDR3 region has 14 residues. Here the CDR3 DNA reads TGTGCCAGCTCGGGGCAGGGGGACGGCACTGAAGCTTTCTTT. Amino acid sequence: CASSGQGDGTEAFF.

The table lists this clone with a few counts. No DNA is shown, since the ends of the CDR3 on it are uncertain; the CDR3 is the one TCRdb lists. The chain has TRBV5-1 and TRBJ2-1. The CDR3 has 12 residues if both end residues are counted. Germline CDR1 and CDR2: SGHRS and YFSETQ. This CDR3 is CASSLVGSGAFF.

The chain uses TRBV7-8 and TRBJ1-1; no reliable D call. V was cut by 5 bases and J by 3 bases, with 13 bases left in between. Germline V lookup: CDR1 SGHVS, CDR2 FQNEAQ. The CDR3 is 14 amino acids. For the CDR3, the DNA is TGTGCCAGCAGCCCCCGGGAGGGCTACACTGAAGCTTTCTTT. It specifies CASSPREGYTEAFF. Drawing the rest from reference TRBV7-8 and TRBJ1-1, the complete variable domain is GAGVSQSPRYKVAKRGQDVALRCDPISGHVSLFWYQQALGQGPEFLTYFQNEAQLDKSGLPSDRFFAERPEGSVSTLKIQRTQQEDSAVYLCASSPREGYTEAFFGQGTRLTVV.

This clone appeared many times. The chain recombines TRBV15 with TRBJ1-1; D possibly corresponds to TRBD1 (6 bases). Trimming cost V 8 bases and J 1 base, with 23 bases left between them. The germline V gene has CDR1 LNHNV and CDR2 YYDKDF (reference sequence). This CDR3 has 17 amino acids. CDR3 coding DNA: TGTGCCACCGGACGGGGCAGGGGCGGTATAAAGAACACTGAAGCTTTCTTT. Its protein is CATGRGRGGIKNTEAFF.

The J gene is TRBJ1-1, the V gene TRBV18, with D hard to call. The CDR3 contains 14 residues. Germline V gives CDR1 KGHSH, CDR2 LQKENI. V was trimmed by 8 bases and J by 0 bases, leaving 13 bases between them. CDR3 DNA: TGTGCCAGCACCCTGACCAGGATGAACACTGAAGCTTTCTTT. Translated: CASTLTRMNTEAFF.

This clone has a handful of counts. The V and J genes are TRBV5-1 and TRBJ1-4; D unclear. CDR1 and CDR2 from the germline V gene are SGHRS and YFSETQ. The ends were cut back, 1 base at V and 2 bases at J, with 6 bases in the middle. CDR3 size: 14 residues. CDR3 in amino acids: CASSLTATNEKLFF. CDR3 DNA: TGCGCCAGCAGCTTGACAGCGACTAATGAAAAACTGTTTTTT.

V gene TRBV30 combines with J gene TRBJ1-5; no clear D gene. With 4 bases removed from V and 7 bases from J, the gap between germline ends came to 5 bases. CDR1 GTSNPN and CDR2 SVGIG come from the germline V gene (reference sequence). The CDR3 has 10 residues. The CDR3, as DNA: TGTGCCTGGATTAAACAGCCCCAGCATTTT. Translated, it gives CAWIKQPQHF. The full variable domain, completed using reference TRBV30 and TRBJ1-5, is SQTIHQWPATLVQPVGSPLSLECTVEGTSNPNLYWYRQAAGRGLQLLFYSVGIGQISSEVPQNLSASRPQDRQFILSSKKLLLSDSGFYLCAWIKQPQHFGDGTRLSIL.

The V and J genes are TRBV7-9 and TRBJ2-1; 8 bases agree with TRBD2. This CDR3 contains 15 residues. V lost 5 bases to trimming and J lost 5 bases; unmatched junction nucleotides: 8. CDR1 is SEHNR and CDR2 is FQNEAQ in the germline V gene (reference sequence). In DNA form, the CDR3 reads TGTGCCAGCAGCACCAGCGGGAGTGCCCACAATGAGCAGTTCTTC. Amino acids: CASSTSGSAHNEQFF.

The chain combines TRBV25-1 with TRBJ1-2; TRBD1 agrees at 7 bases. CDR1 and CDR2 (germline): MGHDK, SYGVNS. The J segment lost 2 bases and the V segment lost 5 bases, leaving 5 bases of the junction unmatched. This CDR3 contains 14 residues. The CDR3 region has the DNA TGTGCCAGCAGTCTAATGACAGGGAACTATGGCTACACCTTC. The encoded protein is CASSLMTGNYGYTF.

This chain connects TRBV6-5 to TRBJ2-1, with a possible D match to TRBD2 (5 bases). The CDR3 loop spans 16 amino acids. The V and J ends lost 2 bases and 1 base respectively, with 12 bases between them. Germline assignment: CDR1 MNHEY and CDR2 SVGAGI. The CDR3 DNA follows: TGTGCCAGCAGTTACGAGGGCGGGCTATCCTACAATGAGCAGTTCTTC. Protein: CASSYEGGLSYNEQFF.

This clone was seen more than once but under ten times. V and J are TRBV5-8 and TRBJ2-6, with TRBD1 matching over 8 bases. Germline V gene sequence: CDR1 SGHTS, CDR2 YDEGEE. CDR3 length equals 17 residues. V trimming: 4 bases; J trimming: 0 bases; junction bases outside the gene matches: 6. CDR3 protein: CASSRDRSSSGANVLTF. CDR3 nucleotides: TGTGCCAGCAGCCGGGACAGGTCAAGCTCTGGGGCCAACGTCCTGACTTTC. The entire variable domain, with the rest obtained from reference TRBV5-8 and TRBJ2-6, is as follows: EAGVTQSPTHLIKTRGQQATLRCSPISGHTSVYWYQQALGLGLQFLLWYDEGEERNRGNFPPRFSGRQFPNYSSELNVNALELEDSALYLCASSRDRSSSGANVLTFGAGSRLTVL.